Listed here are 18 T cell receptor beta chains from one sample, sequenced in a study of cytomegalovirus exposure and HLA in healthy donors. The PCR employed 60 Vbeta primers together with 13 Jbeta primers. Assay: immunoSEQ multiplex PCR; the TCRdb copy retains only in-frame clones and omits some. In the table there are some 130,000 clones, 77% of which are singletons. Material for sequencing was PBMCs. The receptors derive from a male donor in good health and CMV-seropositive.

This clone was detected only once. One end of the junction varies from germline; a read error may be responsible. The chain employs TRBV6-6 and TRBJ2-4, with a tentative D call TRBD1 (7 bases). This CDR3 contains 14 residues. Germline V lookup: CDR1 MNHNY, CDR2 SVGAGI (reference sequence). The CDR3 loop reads CASSYRQGGNSQYF. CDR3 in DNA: TGTGCCAGCAGTTACCGGCAGGGGGGAAACAGTCAGTACTTC.

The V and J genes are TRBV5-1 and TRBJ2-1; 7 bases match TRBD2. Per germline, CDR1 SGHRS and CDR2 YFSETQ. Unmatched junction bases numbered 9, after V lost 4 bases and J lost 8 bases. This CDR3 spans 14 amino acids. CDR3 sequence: CASSPGGGWHEQFF. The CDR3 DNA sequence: TGCGCCAGCAGCCCGGGGGGAGGGTGGCATGAGCAGTTCTTC.

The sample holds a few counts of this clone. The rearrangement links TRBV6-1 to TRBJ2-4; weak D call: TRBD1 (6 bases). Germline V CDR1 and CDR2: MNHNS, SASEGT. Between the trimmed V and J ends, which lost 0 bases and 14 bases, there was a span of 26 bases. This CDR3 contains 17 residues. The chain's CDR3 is CASSEAESTGPHTPKYF. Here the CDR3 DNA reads TGTGCCAGCAGTGAAGCGGAATCCACAGGGCCTCATACGCCCAAGTACTTC.

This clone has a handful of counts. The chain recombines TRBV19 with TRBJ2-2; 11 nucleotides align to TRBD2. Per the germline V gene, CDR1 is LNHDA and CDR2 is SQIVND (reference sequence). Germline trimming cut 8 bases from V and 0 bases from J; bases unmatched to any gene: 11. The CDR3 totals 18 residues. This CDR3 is CASAGASGRTSNTGELFF. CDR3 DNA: TGTGCCAGTGCAGGGGCTAGCGGGAGGACTTCGAACACCGGGGAGCTGTTTTTT.

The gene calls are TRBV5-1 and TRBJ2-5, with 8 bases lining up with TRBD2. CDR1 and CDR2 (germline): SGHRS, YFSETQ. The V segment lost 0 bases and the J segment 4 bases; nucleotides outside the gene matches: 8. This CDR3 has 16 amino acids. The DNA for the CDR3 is TGCGCCAGCAGCTTGGCCTTCGGGGGGGCCAGAGAGACCCAGTACTTC. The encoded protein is CASSLAFGGARETQYF.

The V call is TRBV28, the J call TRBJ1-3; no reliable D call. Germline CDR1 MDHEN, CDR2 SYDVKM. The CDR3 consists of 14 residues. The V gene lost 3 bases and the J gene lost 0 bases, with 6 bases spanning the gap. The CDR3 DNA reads TGTGCCAGCAGTTTTTCCCTCTCTGGAAACACCATATATTTT. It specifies CASSFSLSGNTIYF.

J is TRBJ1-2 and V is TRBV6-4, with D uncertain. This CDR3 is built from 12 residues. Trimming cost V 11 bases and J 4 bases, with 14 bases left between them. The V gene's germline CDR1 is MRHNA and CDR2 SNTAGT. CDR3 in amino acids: CAAFPQVYGYTF. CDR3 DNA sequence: TGTGCCGCTTTTCCTCAGGTCTATGGCTACACCTTC.

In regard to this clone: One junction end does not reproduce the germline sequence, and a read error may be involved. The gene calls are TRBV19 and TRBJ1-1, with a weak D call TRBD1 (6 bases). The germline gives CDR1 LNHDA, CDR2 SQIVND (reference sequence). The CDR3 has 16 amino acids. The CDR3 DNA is TGTGCCAGTAGTGGGGGGGGAGACAGGCCGGAGGATGGCTTTGATTTT. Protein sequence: CASSGGGDRPEDGFDF.

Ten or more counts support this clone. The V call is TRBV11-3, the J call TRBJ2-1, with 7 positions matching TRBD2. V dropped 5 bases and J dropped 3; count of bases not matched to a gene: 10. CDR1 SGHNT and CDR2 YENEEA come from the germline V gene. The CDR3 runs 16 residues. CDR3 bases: TGTGCCAGCAGCCCACTCCTCAGCGGGAACTACAATGAGCAGTTCTTC. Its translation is CASSPLLSGNYNEQFF.

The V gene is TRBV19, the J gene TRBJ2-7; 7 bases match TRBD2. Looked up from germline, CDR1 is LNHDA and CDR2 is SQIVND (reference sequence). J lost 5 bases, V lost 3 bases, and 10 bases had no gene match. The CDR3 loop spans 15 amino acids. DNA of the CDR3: TGTGCCAGTAGTATTGGACTAGGCCAATCGCACGAGCAGTACTTC. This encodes CASSIGLGQSHEQYF. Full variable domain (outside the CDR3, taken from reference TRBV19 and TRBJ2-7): DGGITQSPKYLFRKEGQNVTLSCEQNLNHDAMYWYRQDPGQGLRLIYYSQIVNDFQKGDIAEGYSVSREKKESFPLTVTSAQKNPTAFYLCASSIGLGQSHEQYFGPGTRLTVT.

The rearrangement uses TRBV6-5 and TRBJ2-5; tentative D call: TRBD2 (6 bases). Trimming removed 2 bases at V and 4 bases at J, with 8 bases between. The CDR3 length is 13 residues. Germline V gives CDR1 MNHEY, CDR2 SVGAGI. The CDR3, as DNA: TGTGCCAGCAGTTACAGGGGAGGAGAGACCCAGTACTTC. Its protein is CASSYRGGETQYF.

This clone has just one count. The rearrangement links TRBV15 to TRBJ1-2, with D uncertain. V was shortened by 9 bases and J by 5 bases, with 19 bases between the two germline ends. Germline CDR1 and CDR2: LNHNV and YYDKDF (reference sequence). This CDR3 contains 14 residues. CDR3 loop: CATRRRVGLYGYTF. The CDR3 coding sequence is TGTGCCACAAGACGCCGGGTAGGACTTTATGGCTACACCTTC.

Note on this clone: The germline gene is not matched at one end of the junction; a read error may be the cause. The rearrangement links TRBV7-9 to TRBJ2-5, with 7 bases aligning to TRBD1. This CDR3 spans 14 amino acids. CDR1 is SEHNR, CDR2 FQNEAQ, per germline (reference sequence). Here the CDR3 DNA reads TGTTCCAGCAGCAACCACAGGGGTCAAGAGACCCAGTACTTC. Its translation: CSSSNHRGQETQYF.

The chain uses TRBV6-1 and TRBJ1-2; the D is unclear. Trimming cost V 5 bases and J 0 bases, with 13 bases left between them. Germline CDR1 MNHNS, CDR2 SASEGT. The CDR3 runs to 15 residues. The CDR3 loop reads CASSFGGAANYGYTF. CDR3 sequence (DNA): TGTGCCAGCAGTTTCGGCGGCGCAGCTAACTATGGCTACACCTTC.

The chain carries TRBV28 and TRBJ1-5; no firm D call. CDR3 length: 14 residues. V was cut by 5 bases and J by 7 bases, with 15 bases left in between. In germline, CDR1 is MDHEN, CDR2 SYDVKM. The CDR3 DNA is TGTGCCAGCAGTCCGCGTGGGGAGGGACAGCCCCAGCATTTT. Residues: CASSPRGEGQPQHF.

In DNA form, the CDR3 reads TGTGCCAGCAGCCCGGACAGGGGGGTAACCTATGGCGGCTACACCTTC. Protein sequence: CASSPDRGVTYGGYTF. The V gene is TRBV27, the J gene TRBJ1-2; TRBD1 agrees at 10 bases. The CDR3 totals 16 residues. The V and J ends lost 6 bases and 8 bases, in that order; junction bases with no gene match: 15. Germline V gives CDR1 MNHEY, CDR2 SMNVEV (reference sequence).

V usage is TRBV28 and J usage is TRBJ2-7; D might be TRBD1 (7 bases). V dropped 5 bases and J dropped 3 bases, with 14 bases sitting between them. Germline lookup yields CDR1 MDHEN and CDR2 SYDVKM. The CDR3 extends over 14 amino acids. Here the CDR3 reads CASSRGAGGYEQYF. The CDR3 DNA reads TGTGCCAGCAGTAGGGGGGCAGGGGGCTACGAGCAGTACTTC.

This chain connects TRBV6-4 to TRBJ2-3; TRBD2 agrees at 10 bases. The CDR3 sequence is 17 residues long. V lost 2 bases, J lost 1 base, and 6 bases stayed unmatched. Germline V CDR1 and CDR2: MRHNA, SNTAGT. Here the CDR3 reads CASSDGAGGPGTDTQYF. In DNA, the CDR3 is TGTGCCAGCAGTGACGGAGCGGGAGGGCCAGGCACAGATACGCAGTATTTT.